These T cell receptor beta chains were read from a single sample in a study of Ad26.COV2.S vaccination and SARS-CoV-2 variants. The method was immunoSEQ multiplex PCR; TCRdb's version includes in-frame clones alone and lacks a portion of them. The sample records 350,000 to 400,000 clones, about 85% being singletons. Sequencing used peripheral blood, obtained in a trial of Ad26.COV2.S vaccine versus placebo. The receptors were sampled from a person aged 18-65 years who received the Ad26.COV2.S COVID-19 vaccine or a placebo. CDR3s include the opening cysteine and the closing phenylalanine or tryptophan. Each record gives: J gene, V gene, clone size, D gene, CDR3 DNA, CDR3 protein. The D gene is left open where the match is weak. Clone size, where shown, is once, few, many, or a class for clones that have expanded.

J: TRBJ2-1; V: TRBV5-6; size: NA; D: NA; DNA: TGTGCCAGCAGCTTGGTTCAGAGACCCTACAATGAGCAGTTCTTC; CDR3: CASSLVQRPYNEQFF
J: TRBJ2-1; V: TRBV5-4; size: NA; D: NA; DNA: TGTGCCAGCAGATTGGAGGCTGACTCCTACAATGAGCAGTTCTTC; CDR3: CASRLEADSYNEQFF
J: TRBJ1-5; V: TRBV2; size: NA; D: NA; DNA: TGTGCCAGCCTTGTCTTTAGTCGAAATCAGCCCCAGCATTTT; CDR3: CASLVFSRNQPQHF
J: TRBJ2-1; V: TRBV18; size: NA; D: TRBD2; DNA: TGTGCCAGCTCACCGTCGGGGGGCTCCTACAATGAGCAGTTCTTC; CDR3: CASSPSGGSYNEQFF
J: TRBJ1-5; V: TRBV12-3/TRBV12-4; size: NA; D: NA; DNA: TGTGCCAGCAGTTTACAGGGCAATCAGCCCCAGCATTTT; CDR3: CASSLQGNQPQHF
J: TRBJ2-5; V: TRBV18; size: NA; D: TRBD1; DNA: TGTGCCAGCTCACCGACCGGTCCCGGGACAGGGGGCGCGGGGGAGACCCAGTACTTC; CDR3: CASSPTGPGTGGAGETQYF
J: TRBJ1-1; V: TRBV18; size: NA; D: NA; DNA: TGTGCCAGCTCACCACTCAGAGGCCTGAACACTGAAGCTTTCTTT; CDR3: CASSPLRGLNTEAFF
J: TRBJ1-4; V: TRBV7-2; size: NA; D: TRBD1; DNA: TGTGCCAGCAGCTCGACAGGGGGCAGTGAAAAACTGTTTTTT; CDR3: CASSSTGGSEKLFF
J: TRBJ1-5; V: TRBV5-5; size: NA; D: NA; DNA: TGTGCCAGCTCCAAGGTCGGTCTTTCCAATCAGCCCCAGCATTTT; CDR3: CASSKVGLSNQPQHF
J: TRBJ1-2; V: TRBV5-5; size: NA; D: TRBD1; DNA: TGTGCCAGCAGCTTGATTTGGGGACAGGGAGCCGCTGGCTACACCTTC; CDR3: CASSLIWGQGAAGYTF
J: TRBJ1-1; V: TRBV7-9; size: NA; D: TRBD1; DNA: TGTGCCAGCAACTCAGGGGGCTCCGAAGCTTTCTTT; CDR3: CASNSGGSEAFF
J: TRBJ2-1; V: TRBV4-1; size: NA; D: TRBD2; DNA: TGCGCCAGCAGCCGGGTGAGCGGGGGGTATCTGGGTGAGCAGTTCTTC; CDR3: CASSRVSGGYLGEQFF
J: TRBJ1-1; V: TRBV9; size: few; D: NA; DNA: TGTGCCAGCAGCCCGAGGCTGGGGGCGAGGAACACTGAAGCTTTCTTT; CDR3: CASSPRLGARNTEAFF
J: TRBJ2-7; V: TRBV4-3; size: NA; D: NA; DNA: TGCGCCAGCAGCCTCCGGGGGTCCTACGAGCAGTACTTC; CDR3: CASSLRGSYEQYF
J: TRBJ2-7; V: TRBV5-6; size: NA; D: NA; DNA: TGTGCCAGCAGCCCCCGTGGGGCGACAGGTCCCCCCTACGAGCAGTACTTC; CDR3: CASSPRGATGPPYEQYF
J: TRBJ1-6; V: TRBV4-1; size: NA; D: NA; DNA: TGCGCCAGCAGCCAAAGGCCTTATAATTCACCCCTCCACTTT; CDR3: CASSQRPYNSPLHF
J: TRBJ1-2; V: TRBV24-1; size: NA; D: NA; DNA: TGTGCCACCAGTGACTCGGGGAACAACTATGGCTACACCTTC; CDR3: CATSDSGNNYGYTF
J: TRBJ2-3; V: TRBV27; size: NA; D: NA; DNA: TGTGCCAGCAGTTCCCGGGACGGTCTTTATGGAGATACGCAGTATTTT; CDR3: CASSSRDGLYGDTQYF
J: TRBJ2-1; V: TRBV19; size: NA; D: NA; DNA: TGTGCCAGTAGTATAGGGGGTTTGTCGGAGCAGTTCTTC; CDR3: CASSIGGLSEQFF
J: TRBJ1-3; V: TRBV5-4; size: NA; D: NA; DNA: TGTGCCAGCAGCACCGCCGGGGCTAGTGGAAACACCATATATTTT; CDR3: CASSTAGASGNTIYF
J: TRBJ1-4; V: TRBV19; size: NA; D: TRBD1; DNA: TGTGCCAGTAGTACGACAGGGTCGTATGAAAAACTGTTTTTT; CDR3: CASSTTGSYEKLFF
J: TRBJ2-1; V: TRBV27; size: NA; D: TRBD2; DNA: TGTGCCAGCAGATTAGCGGGGGGGCCTCAGTTCTTC; CDR3: CASRLAGGPQFF
J: TRBJ1-1; V: TRBV2; size: NA; D: NA; DNA: TGTGCCAGCAGTCGAGACCAGGGGTACGACACTGAAGCTTTCTTT; CDR3: CASSRDQGYDTEAFF
J: TRBJ1-4; V: TRBV6-4; size: NA; D: NA; DNA: TGTGCCAGCAGTACTCCGGGTCAAGTTGCAACTAATGAAAAACTGTTTTTT; CDR3: CASSTPGQVATNEKLFF
J: TRBJ2-3; V: TRBV5-1; size: NA; D: TRBD2; DNA: TGCGCCAGCAAGGATGTGCGGGGGGGCGATACGCAGTATTTT; CDR3: CASKDVRGGDTQYF
J: TRBJ1-2; V: TRBV6-5; size: NA; D: NA; DNA: TGTGCCAGCAGTTACGTCAGACAGGCAGGCGGTGGCTACACCTTC; CDR3: CASSYVRQAGGGYTF
J: TRBJ2-2; V: TRBV6-5; size: NA; D: NA; DNA: TGTGCCAGCAGTTCAGGGGTGAACACCGGGGAGCTGTTTTTT; CDR3: CASSSGVNTGELFF
J: TRBJ1-5; V: TRBV21-1; size: NA; D: NA; DNA: TGTGCCAGCAGCAAAGGAAATCAGCCCCAGCATTTT; CDR3: CASSKGNQPQHF
J: TRBJ1-4; V: TRBV12-5; size: NA; D: TRBD1; DNA: TGTGCTAGTGGTTTGGACCGGGACAGGGTTAATGAAAAACTGTTTTTT; CDR3: CASGLDRDRVNEKLFF
J: TRBJ2-2; V: TRBV4-3; size: NA; D: NA; DNA: TGCGCCAGCAGCCAAGAACTAGACACCGGGGAGCTGTTTTTT; CDR3: CASSQELDTGELFF
J: TRBJ2-3; V: TRBV7-9; size: NA; D: NA; DNA: TGTGCCAGCAGCTTTAGAGGTTCTACCACAGATACGCAGTATTTT; CDR3: CASSFRGSTTDTQYF
J: TRBJ1-1; V: TRBV10-3; size: NA; D: NA; DNA: TGTGCCATCCGAAACTACAGGGAGAGCACTGAAGCTTTCTTT; CDR3: CAIRNYRESTEAFF
J: TRBJ1-1; V: TRBV5-1; size: NA; D: NA; DNA: TGCGCCAGCAGCTTGGCGTTGGGGAACACTGAAGCTTTCTTT; CDR3: CASSLALGNTEAFF
J: TRBJ1-2; V: TRBV29-1; size: NA; D: NA; DNA: TGCAGCGTTGTATGGCAGGGGCACTATGGCTACACCTTC; CDR3: CSVVWQGHYGYTF
J: TRBJ1-1; V: TRBV5-4; size: NA; D: NA; DNA: TGTGCCAGCAGCTGGGGGGGTACTGAAGCTTTCTTT; CDR3: CASSWGGTEAFF
J: TRBJ1-6; V: TRBV7-2; size: few; D: NA; DNA: TGTGCCAGCAGCTTAGTGGGGGCCTATAATTCACCCCTCCACTTT; CDR3: CASSLVGAYNSPLHF
J: TRBJ1-1; V: TRBV5-1; size: NA; D: TRBD1; DNA: TGCGCCAGCAGCTTGAGGGACAGCTATGAGGCGAACACTGAAGCTTTCTTT; CDR3: CASSLRDSYEANTEAFF
J: TRBJ1-5; V: TRBV2; size: NA; D: NA; DNA: TGTGCCAGCAGCCTGGGAGGGCCATCGGGGCAGCCCCAGCATTTT; CDR3: CASSLGGPSGQPQHF
J: TRBJ1-3; V: TRBV2; size: NA; D: NA; DNA: TGTGCCAGCAGTCCACAGGGTCAGGGGAACACCATATATTTT; CDR3: CASSPQGQGNTIYF
J: TRBJ1-5; V: TRBV18; size: few; D: NA; DNA: TGTGCCAGCTCACCACCGGGTGACAGATTCAATCAGCCCCAGCATTTT; CDR3: CASSPPGDRFNQPQHF
J: TRBJ1-1; V: TRBV7-9; size: NA; D: NA; DNA: TGTGCCAGCAGCTTCGTGTACAGGGCGAACACTGAAGCTTTCTTT; CDR3: CASSFVYRANTEAFF
J: TRBJ2-3; V: TRBV6-5; size: NA; D: TRBD2; DNA: TGTGCCAGCAGCCGAACTAGCGGGGGGGATACGCAGTATTTT; CDR3: CASSRTSGGDTQYF
J: TRBJ1-1; V: TRBV14; size: NA; D: NA; DNA: TGTGCCAGCAGCCCGGGACGGAAAGTGGAAGCTTTCTTT; CDR3: CASSPGRKVEAFF
J: TRBJ1-1; V: TRBV4-3; size: NA; D: TRBD1; DNA: TGCGCCAGCAGCCTGGGACAGGGTCTGAACACTGAAGCTTTCTTT; CDR3: CASSLGQGLNTEAFF
J: TRBJ2-7; V: TRBV10-3; size: NA; D: NA; DNA: TGTGCCATCAGTGAGTCGTCGGGTTTCTACGAGCAGTACTTC; CDR3: CAISESSGFYEQYF
J: TRBJ2-2; V: TRBV18; size: NA; D: NA; DNA: TGTGCCAGCTCACTGAACACCGGGGAGCTGTTTTTT; CDR3: CASSLNTGELFF
J: TRBJ1-2; V: TRBV5-1; size: NA; D: NA; DNA: TGCGCCAGCAGCCCCGACTCTAACTATGGCTACACCTTC; CDR3: CASSPDSNYGYTF
J: TRBJ2-1; V: TRBV5-1; size: NA; D: TRBD2; DNA: TGCGCCAGCAGCTTGCTGGCGGGGGGGTATGAGCAGTTCTTC; CDR3: CASSLLAGGYEQFF
J: TRBJ2-2; V: TRBV5-6; size: once; D: TRBD2; DNA: TGTGCCAGCAGCTTGGAACTAGCGGGGGCCACCGGGGAGCTGTTTTTT; CDR3: CASSLELAGATGELFF
J: TRBJ1-2; V: TRBV5-1; size: once; D: TRBD1; DNA: TGCGCCAGCAGCTCACCCGACGGACAGGGGGGCTACACCTTC; CDR3: CASSSPDGQGGYTF
J: TRBJ1-2; V: TRBV7-2; size: NA; D: NA; DNA: TGTGCCAGCAGCCCAGCTTCGGGACACGAGGGTGGCTACACCTTC; CDR3: CASSPASGHEGGYTF
J: TRBJ1-5; V: TRBV25-1; size: NA; D: TRBD1; DNA: TGTGCCAGCAGTAATACAGGGGGCAATCAGCCCCAGCATTTT; CDR3: CASSNTGGNQPQHF
J: TRBJ2-7; V: TRBV7-9; size: NA; D: NA; DNA: TGTGCCAGCAGCCTTCAGGGGCCCCTCTCCTACGAGCAGTACTTC; CDR3: CASSLQGPLSYEQYF
J: TRBJ1-1; V: TRBV29-1; size: NA; D: TRBD1; DNA: TGCAGCGTTGAAGAAACAGGGGGGAACACTGAAGCTTTCTTT; CDR3: CSVEETGGNTEAFF
J: TRBJ1-6; V: TRBV12-3/TRBV12-4; size: NA; D: NA; DNA: TGTGCCAGCAGTTTAGACGGTGATTCACCCCTCCACTTT; CDR3: CASSLDGDSPLHF